These T cell receptor beta chains were read from a single sample in a study of blood T cell repertoires in COVID-19. Assay: immunoSEQ multiplex PCR; the TCRdb copy retains only in-frame clones and omits some. The table has some 340,000 clones, approximately 82% seen once. The sequenced material came from peripheral blood. These receptors were collected from a man between 25 and 39 years old with active or convalescent COVID-19. Each CDR3 is given with its conserved first and last residue. D genes are given only for firm matches. Expanded clones are given a class, and other clones once, few, many or no size at all.

TRBJ1-5 | TRBV6-2/TRBV6-3 | 15 | TRBD1 | . | CASSPARQGEQPQHF | TGTGCCAGCAGCCCCGCCCGACAGGGGGAGCAGCCCCAGCATTTT
TRBJ2-1 | TRBV11-2 | 16 | . | once | CASSLDGAVSYNEQFF | TGTGCCAGCAGCTTAGATGGGGCGGTTTCCTACAATGAGCAGTTCTTC
TRBJ2-2 | TRBV7-8 | 12 | . | . | CATYLGPGELFF | TGTGCCACCTACCTTGGTCCCGGGGAGCTGTTTTTT
TRBJ2-1 | TRBV5-8 | 14 | . | . | CASSSRDSYNEQFF | TGTGCCAGCAGTTCCCGGGACTCCTACAATGAGCAGTTCTTC
TRBJ2-5 | TRBV6-2/TRBV6-3 | 12 | . | . | CASSRGLETQYF | TGTGCCAGCAGCCGAGGATTGGAGACCCAGTACTTC
TRBJ1-6 | TRBV6-5 | 14 | . | . | CASSPTVDNSPLHF | TGTGCCAGCAGCCCGACAGTGGATAATTCACCCCTCCACTTT
TRBJ1-3 | TRBV5-4 | 14 | . | . | CASSLGTAGNTIYF | TGTGCCAGCAGCTTGGGGACAGCTGGAAACACCATATATTTT
TRBJ1-2 | TRBV5-1 | 12 | . | . | CASSAATYGYTF | TGCGCCAGCTCGGCGGCCACTTATGGTTACACCTTC
TRBJ1-2 | TRBV2 | 14 | TRBD1 | . | CASSRTGHTYGYTF | TGTGCCAGCAGCCGGACAGGGCATACCTATGGCTACACCTTC
TRBJ1-5 | TRBV7-2 | 14 | TRBD1 | . | CASSPGDRERPQHF | TGTGCCAGCAGCCCCGGGGACAGGGAAAGGCCCCAGCATTTT
TRBJ2-7 | TRBV7-2 | 13 | . | . | CASSLIGVYEQYF | TGTGCCAGCAGCTTGATCGGGGTGTACGAGCAGTACTTC
TRBJ2-1 | TRBV19 | 15 | TRBD2 | . | CASKPGLAGVGEQFF | TGTGCCAGTAAGCCGGGACTAGCGGGAGTGGGGGAGCAGTTCTTC
TRBJ2-3 | TRBV9 | 14 | . | . | CASSVGAYTDTQYF | TGTGCCAGCAGCGTGGGGGCTTACACAGATACGCAGTATTTT
TRBJ1-1 | TRBV18 | 14 | . | . | CASSPGRVETEAFF | TGTGCCAGCTCACCAGGCAGGGTCGAGACTGAAGCTTTCTTT
TRBJ2-7 | TRBV7-2 | 16 | TRBD2 | . | CASSLLGLAGSYEQYF | TGTGCCAGCAGCTTATTAGGGCTAGCGGGCTCCTACGAGCAGTACTTC
TRBJ1-4 | TRBV7-8 | 15 | TRBD1 | . | CASSTPDRVREKLFF | TGTGCCAGCAGCACTCCGGACAGGGTACGAGAAAAACTGTTTTTT
TRBJ1-2 | TRBV6-2/TRBV6-3 | 17 | TRBD1 | . | CASSYAGQFSHLYGYTF | TGTGCCAGCAGTTACGCGGGACAGTTTAGCCACCTTTATGGCTACACCTTC
TRBJ1-5 | TRBV5-8 | 13 | . | once | CASSWAVNQPQHF | TGTGCCAGCAGTTGGGCCGTTAATCAGCCCCAGCATTTT
TRBJ2-1 | TRBV9 | 16 | . | once | CASSVLGTPPYNEQFF | TGTGCCAGCAGCGTCCTCGGGACTCCTCCCTACAATGAGCAGTTCTTC
TRBJ2-1 | TRBV29-1 | 14 | . | . | CSVDRLASNNEQFF | TGCAGCGTTGACCGATTAGCGAGTAACAATGAGCAGTTCTTC
TRBJ1-4 | TRBV30 | 15 | . | . | CAWSLGGLGGEKLFF | TGTGCCTGGAGTCTTGGTGGATTGGGGGGTGAAAAACTGTTTTTT
TRBJ1-4 | TRBV11-2 | 17 | TRBD1 | . | CASRRGQIIPTNEKLFF | TGTGCCAGCAGAAGGGGGCAGATAATTCCAACTAATGAAAAACTGTTTTTT
TRBJ1-1 | TRBV5-3 | 11 | . | few | CATLGGGAAFF | TGTGCCACCTTGGGTGGAGGGGCAGCTTTCTTT
TRBJ2-7 | TRBV9 | 14 | . | . | CASSVSGNSYEQYF | TGTGCCAGCAGCGTTTCAGGGAACTCCTACGAGCAGTACTTC
TRBJ2-7 | TRBV6-5 | 12 | TRBD2 | . | CASSRTSGEQYF | TGTGCCAGCAGCAGGACTAGCGGGGAGCAGTACTTC
TRBJ1-2 | TRBV30 | 15 | TRBD1 | . | CAWSDQTGANYGYTF | TGTGCCTGGAGTGACCAGACAGGGGCGAACTATGGCTACACCTTC
TRBJ2-1 | TRBV24-1 | 13 | . | . | CATSDSISGEQFF | TGTGCCACCAGTGATTCAATTAGTGGTGAGCAGTTCTTC
TRBJ1-5 | TRBV4-2 | 13 | . | . | CASSQDRQQPQHF | TGTGCCAGCAGCCAAGATCGACAACAGCCCCAGCATTTT
TRBJ1-6 | TRBV27 | 13 | TRBD1 | . | CASRRQGGSPLHF | TGTGCCAGCAGGAGACAGGGAGGTTCACCCCTCCACTTT